These T cell receptor beta chains were read from a single sample in a study of cytomegalovirus exposure and HLA in healthy donors. TCRdb's table, derived via immunoSEQ multiplex PCR, lists solely in-frame clones and lacks some. The sample yields around 190,000 clones, roughly 80% seen once. Sample: PBMCs. These receptors were collected from a woman in her 30s in good health and CMV-seropositive. The CDR3 runs from the conserved cysteine through the conserved F or W. The order of the fields is V gene, J gene, clone size, D gene, CDR3 DNA, CDR3 protein. The D gene is left open where the match is weak. Expanded clones get a size class; other rows say once, few or many, or leave the size out.

>TRBV28|TRBJ1-5|-|-
TGTGCCAGCAGCCCCCCCTCAGGGTATGGCCAGCCCCAGCATTTT
CASSPPSGYGQPQHF
>TRBV28|TRBJ1-2|few|-
TGTGCCAGCAGAGACGAACCAAAAACAGGGAGCTATGGCTACACCTTC
CASRDEPKTGSYGYTF
>TRBV6-1|TRBJ1-1|-|-
TGTGCCAGCTCAAACTTCATGAACACTGAAGCTTTCTTT
CASSNFMNTEAFF
>TRBV6-1|TRBJ2-1|-|TRBD2
TGTGCCAGCAGTGCCCTAGCGGGAGGAACCGGTGAGCAGTTCTTC
CASSALAGGTGEQFF
>TRBV7-7|TRBJ2-2|-|-
TGTGCTAGCAGCTTTCGGAGAGAGGTCACCGGGGAGCTGTTTTTT
CASSFRREVTGELFF
>TRBV15|TRBJ2-5|-|-
TGTGCCACCAGCAGAGAACAGGGCCAAGAGACCCAGTACTTC
CATSREQGQETQYF
>TRBV5-4|TRBJ1-1|once|-
TGTGCCAGCAGCTGGGGGGGGACACCGAACACTGAAGCTTTCTTT
CASSWGGTPNTEAFF
>TRBV6-1|TRBJ2-1|few|TRBD1
TGTGCCAGCAGTGAAGTGACAGGGAATGAGCAGTTCTTC
CASSEVTGNEQFF
>TRBV27|TRBJ2-3|-|TRBD1
TGTGCCAGCAGGGGGCAGGGGGAAGGCACAGATACGCAGTATTTT
CASRGQGEGTDTQYF
>TRBV6-1|TRBJ2-7|-|-
TGTGCCAGCAGTGAAGCATCCCAGGGCTTCTACGAGCAGTACTTC
CASSEASQGFYEQYF
>TRBV6-4|TRBJ1-2|-|-
TGTGCCAGCAGTCTTACGGGGGTCTATGGCTACACCTTC
CASSLTGVYGYTF
>TRBV5-1|TRBJ1-2|-|-
TGCGCCAGCAGCCCACTGCAGGGGATCGAGGGCTACACCTTC
CASSPLQGIEGYTF
>TRBV5-1|TRBJ2-7|-|TRBD1
TGCGCCAGCCGAATCTCCGGGACAGCCTCCTACGAGCAGTACTTC
CASRISGTASYEQYF
>TRBV2|TRBJ1-4|-|-
TGTGCCGGGGCAGGACGGCCCCATGAAAAACTGTTTTTT
CAGAGRPHEKLFF
>TRBV28|TRBJ1-1|-|TRBD1
TGTGCCAGCAGCTATTCGACAGGGAGGAACACTGAAGCTTTCTTT
CASSYSTGRNTEAFF
>TRBV27|TRBJ2-7|-|-
TGTGCCAGCAGTTCTCGGGTGGGCTACGAGCAGTACTTC
CASSSRVGYEQYF
>TRBV6-6|TRBJ2-7|-|-
TGTGCCAGCAGTTACTCTTTGGACAAAGCCTACGAGCAGTACTTC
CASSYSLDKAYEQYF
>TRBV6-1|TRBJ1-5|-|-
TGTGCCAGCAGTGAAAGGGGAAGGGCGCAGGGTTTCAATCAGCCCCAGCATTTT
CASSERGRAQGFNQPQHF
>TRBV28|TRBJ2-3|-|-
TGTGCCAGCAGTCCCCATAGCGGACGCACAGATACGCAGTATTTT
CASSPHSGRTDTQYF
>TRBV7-9|TRBJ2-7|few|-
TGTGCCAGCAGCTTAGCGCAGGGGACTAATTACGAGCAGTACTTC
CASSLAQGTNYEQYF
>TRBV29-1|TRBJ2-7|-|TRBD2
TGCAGCGTTACCGGGACTAGCGGGAGCTACGAGCAGTACTTC
CSVTGTSGSYEQYF
>TRBV13|TRBJ1-2|-|-
TGTGCCAGCAGCTTGCAGGGGCTTGATGGCTACACCTTC
CASSLQGLDGYTF
>TRBV11-2|TRBJ2-1|few|-
TGTGCCAGCAGCTTGTCCGACAATGAGCAGTTCTTC
CASSLSDNEQFF
>TRBV7-9|TRBJ2-7|-|-
TGTGCCAGCAGCTTAGAGCGCTACGAGCAGTACTTC
CASSLERYEQYF
>TRBV4-1|TRBJ2-2|once|TRBD1
TGCGCCAGCAGCCCGGGGACAGGCCCCACCGGGGAGCTGTTTTTT
CASSPGTGPTGELFF
>TRBV6-4|TRBJ1-3|-|-
TGTGCCAGCAGCCTGTCCTCACAGGGAAACACCATATATTTT
CASSLSSQGNTIYF
>TRBV28|TRBJ1-3|-|-
TGTGCCAGCAGTCCAGACAGGACCTACTCTGGAAACACCATATATTTT
CASSPDRTYSGNTIYF
>TRBV7-9|TRBJ2-3|few|TRBD1
TGTGCCAGCAGCTGGCCGGGACAGGGGGCTCGGGATACGCAGTATTTT
CASSWPGQGARDTQYF
>TRBV4-1|TRBJ2-5|-|-
TGCGCCAGCAGCCAAGAACGAGGCCCCCAAGAGACCCAGTACTTC
CASSQERGPQETQYF
>TRBV5-1|TRBJ2-3|-|-
TGCGCCAGCCGATCGACAGCCTATGCAGATACGCAGTATTTT
CASRSTAYADTQYF
>TRBV7-9|TRBJ2-7|-|-
TGTGCCAGCAGCCCGCTTCTCGGGACACCCAACTACGAGCAGTACTTC
CASSPLLGTPNYEQYF
>TRBV9|TRBJ1-3|-|-
TGTGCCAGCAGCGTAGATGAGTACTTAGGAAACACCATATATTTT
CASSVDEYLGNTIYF